The 22 T cell receptor beta chains below all came from one sample that was sequenced in a study of type 1 regulatory T cells. TCRdb redid the calling of the reads with MiXCR, one entry per CDR3 protein. The top ten clones hold roughly 3% of a sample with about 18,000 distinct CDR3 sequences, roughly 10% of them seen once. Material for sequencing was CD4+ T cells, either the whole sample or a sorted fraction (not recorded which). All receptors come from a human donor in good health.

This clonotype was detected only a few times. The chain uses TRBV19 and TRBJ1-5; D gene ambiguous. This CDR3 has 12 residues. The germline V gene has CDR1 LNHDA and CDR2 SQIVND (reference sequence). Trimming took off 6 bases at V and 10 bases at J, with 13 bases between the two ends. CDR3 nucleotides: TGTGCCAGTAGACATAATTACGACCCCCAGCATTTT. Protein product: CASRHNYDPQHF.

This clonotype was counted only a few times. The V gene is TRBV5-4, the J gene TRBJ2-1; tentatively, D is TRBD1 (6 bases). Trimming took 0 bases from V and 7 from J, leaving 11 bases between them. Per the germline V gene, CDR1 is SGHNT and CDR2 is YYREEE (reference sequence). The CDR3 consists of 14 residues. CDR3 amino acids: CASSLELTGNEQFF. The CDR3 DNA is TGTGCCAGCAGCTTGGAACTAACAGGGAATGAGCAGTTCTTC.

In this sample, this clonotype turned up a few times. The V call is TRBV20-1, the J call TRBJ2-1; D may be TRBD2 (5 bases). Trimming left V 6 bases short and J 8 bases short, with 14 bases between. The V gene's germline CDR1 is DFQATT and CDR2 SNEGSKA (reference sequence). CDR3 length: 12 residues. The CDR3 protein is CSAERAADEQFF. CDR3 DNA sequence: TGCAGTGCGGAGCGCGCAGCGGATGAGCAGTTCTTC.

By frequency in the sample, this clonotype is medium-sized. J is TRBJ2-2 and V is TRBV6-5; D ambiguous. The length of the CDR3 is 15 residues. Per germline, CDR1 MNHEY and CDR2 SVGAGI. Trimming stripped 7 bases from V and 8 bases from J, with 20 bases between. The CDR3 reads CASKKRLGLDGELFF. The CDR3 DNA reads as TGTGCCAGCAAAAAGCGCTTAGGGTTAGATGGGGAGCTGTTTTTT.

There are many counts of this clonotype. J is TRBJ1-3 and V is TRBV5-8, with 8 bases lining up with TRBD1. Germline values: CDR1 SGHTS, CDR2 YDEGEE. The CDR3 has 15 amino acids. The ends lost 2 bases at V and 0 bases at J; junction bases unmatched: 1. CDR3 loop: CASSFTGGSGNTIYF. The CDR3 DNA is TGTGCCAGCAGCTTTACAGGGGGCTCTGGAAACACCATATATTTT.

This clonotype has ten or more counts. J is TRBJ1-2 and V is TRBV3-1; the match to TRBD1 covers 10 bases. Germline V lookup: CDR1 LGHDT, CDR2 YNNKEL (reference sequence). The CDR3 consists of 16 residues. With 4 bases clipped from V and 2 bases from J, the junction kept 7 bases outside the gene matches. CDR3 in amino acids: CASSRRVGQGNYGYTF. CDR3 sequence (DNA): TGTGCCAGCAGCCGCCGCGTGGGACAGGGGAACTATGGCTACACCTTC.

This clonotype has a count of ten or more. The chain is built from TRBV11-2 and TRBJ2-1; the match to TRBD2 covers 7 bases. The V and J ends lost 6 bases and 2 bases, in that order; junction bases with no gene match: 4. CDR3 length equals 14 residues. In germline, CDR1 is SGHAT, CDR2 FQNNGV. This chain's CDR3 is CASRPTSAYNEQFF. CDR3 in DNA: TGTGCCAGCAGACCCACTAGCGCCTACAATGAGCAGTTCTTC.

Comments on this clonotype: A much larger clone sits a single nucleotide away, making a read error possible. The genes are TRBV7-6 and TRBJ2-7; D remains unclear. The CDR3 contains 12 residues. CDR1 is SGHVS and CDR2 is FNYEAQ in the germline V gene. CDR3 protein: CTSSPFDNEQYF. CDR3 nucleotides: TGTACCAGCAGCCCCTTCGATAACGAGCAGTACTTC.

This clonotype was found many times. The chain is built from TRBV15 and TRBJ2-5; D is uncertain. The germline V and J ends were trimmed by 0 bases and 5 bases, with 10 bases remaining between them. Germline-derived CDR1 and CDR2 are LNHNV and YYDKDF (reference sequence). CDR3 length: 14 residues. CDR3 in amino acids: CATSRDSSHETQYF. For the CDR3, the DNA is TGTGCCACCAGCAGAGATAGTTCTCATGAGACCCAGTACTTC.

This clonotype has ten or more counts. The chain joins TRBV20-1 to TRBJ1-5; TRBD1 might be the D (5 bases). The CDR3 has 14 residues. V lost 3 bases to trimming and J lost 9 bases, with 18 bases between them. Germline loops: CDR1 DFQATT, CDR2 SNEGSKA (reference sequence). In DNA form, the CDR3 reads TGCAGTGCTAGGAGAGACAGACAAAAAGGGCCCCAGCATTTT. Its translation: CSARRDRQKGPQHF.

This CDR3 is CASSRTSGRTGELFF. The DNA for the CDR3 is TGTGCCAGCAGCCGGACTAGCGGGAGAACCGGGGAGCTGTTTTTT. The chain has TRBV7-9 and TRBJ2-2, with 13 bases fitting TRBD2. The CDR3 runs to 15 residues. The V gene's germline CDR1 is SEHNR and CDR2 FQNEAQ (reference sequence). V shed 5 bases and J 5 bases; nucleotides not matched to a gene: 2.

A few counts support this clonotype. The chain has TRBV7-2 and TRBJ2-3; 9 bases line up with TRBD2. With V trimmed by 1 base and J by 6 bases, 2 bases remained unmatched. This CDR3 comprises 14 residues. Germline V gene data show CDR1 as SGHTA and CDR2 as FQGNSA. DNA for the CDR3: TGTGCCAGCAGCTTAGGACTAGCGGTCGATACGCAGTATTTT. It encodes CASSLGLAVDTQYF.

Of note for this clonotype: Just one base apart from a much larger clone, this may be a read error. The conserved closing phenylalanine or tryptophan is absent in this CDR3, likely reflecting a read error. The gene calls are TRBV28 and TRBJ2-7; D possibly uses TRBD1 or TRBD2 (5 bases each). The germline CDR1 and CDR2 sequences are MDHEN and SYDVKM. The CDR3 totals 15 residues. Trimming took off 7 bases at V and 3 bases at J, with 19 bases between the two ends. The CDR3 DNA reads as TGTGCCAGCAACACTTGGACCGGGGCCAACTACGAGCAGTACCTC. Protein: CASNTWTGANYEQYL.

This clonotype is judged medium-sized (0.01 to 0.1%). The V gene is TRBV18, the J gene TRBJ1-3; D gene uncertain. V was trimmed by 4 bases and J by 0 bases, leaving 7 bases between them. CDR1 and CDR2 (germline): KGHSH, LQKENI. This CDR3 comprises 14 residues. The CDR3 protein is CASSQDNSGNTIYF. The CDR3 bases are TGTGCCAGCTCACAAGACAACTCTGGAAACACCATATATTTT.

This clonotype was observed many times. This chain connects TRBV5-1 to TRBJ2-1; no clear D. Germline V gene sequence: CDR1 SGHRS, CDR2 YFSETQ. The CDR3 runs to 13 residues. V gave up 4 bases and J gave up 6 bases, with 11 bases separating them. The CDR3 bases are TGCGCCAGCAGCCGAATGACTGGCAATGAGCAGTTCTTC. Encoded protein: CASSRMTGNEQFF.

Sample share makes this clonotype medium-sized. This chain uses TRBV20-1 with TRBJ1-5; 9 bases fit TRBD1. This CDR3 spans 13 amino acids. Germline assignment: CDR1 DFQATT and CDR2 SNEGSKA (reference sequence). Germline trimming cut 0 bases from V and 6 bases from J; bases unmatched to any gene: 0. The CDR3 nucleotides are TGCAGTGCTAGAGAGACAGGGGGTCAGCCCCAGCATTTT. Its translation: CSARETGGQPQHF.

A few counts support this clonotype. The chain joins TRBV20-1 to TRBJ2-7; D uncertain. This CDR3 contains 14 residues. Germline loops: CDR1 DFQATT, CDR2 SNEGSKA (reference sequence). V lost 3 bases to trimming and J lost 3 bases, with 15 bases between them. The CDR3 sequence: CSASDQLLIYEQYF. CDR3 nucleotides: TGCAGTGCTAGCGACCAGCTCCTAATCTACGAGCAGTACTTC.

The sample holds many counts of this clonotype. The V and J genes are TRBV7-2 and TRBJ1-2; D perhaps matches TRBD1 (6 bases). CDR1 and CDR2 from the germline V gene are SGHTA and FQGNSA. The CDR3 has 11 residues. Trimming shortened V by 5 bases and J by 8 bases, and 9 bases separated the two germline ends. The chain's CDR3 is CASSNRVGYTF. In nucleotides, the CDR3 is TGTGCCAGCAGCAACAGGGTGGGCTACACCTTC.

In its sample, this clonotype was seen many times. The chain couples TRBV5-1 to TRBJ2-7; the D gene is possibly TRBD1 (5 bases). CDR3 size: 12 residues. Trimming took 1 base from V and 7 from J, leaving 9 bases between them. CDR1 is SGHRS, CDR2 YFSETQ, per germline. DNA for the CDR3: TGCGCCAGCAGCTTGCAGGGAAGAGAGCAGTACTTC. Its translation is CASSLQGREQYF.

There are many counts of this clonotype. This chain connects TRBV5-1 to TRBJ2-3, with D uncertain. This CDR3 comprises 14 residues. CDR1 is SGHRS, CDR2 YFSETQ, per germline. V was pared by 0 bases and J by 2 bases, with 7 bases between. This chain's CDR3 is CASSLDYLTDTQYF. The CDR3 DNA reads as TGCGCCAGCAGCTTGGACTATCTCACAGATACGCAGTATTTT.

This clonotype was observed many times. The chain has TRBV20-1 and TRBJ1-4; D uncertain. Trimming stripped 2 bases from V and 0 bases from J, with 4 bases between. The CDR3 is made up of 13 amino acids. Germline assignment: CDR1 DFQATT and CDR2 SNEGSKA (reference sequence). The DNA for the CDR3 is TGCAGTGCTAGATCCGCAACTAATGAAAAACTGTTTTTT. This codes for CSARSATNEKLFF.

This clonotype was counted ten times or more. The chain has TRBV30 and TRBJ2-2; no reliable D call. The CDR3 contains 12 residues. Per germline, CDR1 GTSNPN and CDR2 SVGIG (reference sequence). Between the trimmed V and J ends, which lost 3 bases and 6 bases, there was a span of 8 bases. CDR3 DNA: TGTGCCTGGAGCGAGCTAGCCGGGGAGCTGTTTTTT. This gives the protein CAWSELAGELFF. Combining the CDR3 with reference TRBV30 and TRBJ2-2 gives the whole variable domain SQTIHQWPATLVQPVGSPLSLECTVEGTSNPNLYWYRQAAGRGLQLLFYSVGIGQISSEVPQNLSASRPQDRQFILSSKKLLLSDSGFYLCAWSELAGELFFGEGSRLTVL.